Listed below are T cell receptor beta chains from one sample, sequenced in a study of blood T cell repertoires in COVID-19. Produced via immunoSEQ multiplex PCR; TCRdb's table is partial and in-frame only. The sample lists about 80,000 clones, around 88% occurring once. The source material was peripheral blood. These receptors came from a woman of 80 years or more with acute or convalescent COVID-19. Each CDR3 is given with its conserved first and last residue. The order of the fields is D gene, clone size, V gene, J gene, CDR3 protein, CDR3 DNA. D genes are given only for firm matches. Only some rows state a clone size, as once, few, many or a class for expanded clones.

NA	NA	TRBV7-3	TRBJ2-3	CASSVGPSLTDTQYF	TGTGCCAGCAGCGTGGGCCCTTCACTCACAGATACGCAGTATTTT
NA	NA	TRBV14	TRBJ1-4	CASSPSGGLPYEKLFF	TGTGCCAGCAGCCCGTCCGGGGGGTTGCCGTATGAAAAACTGTTTTTT
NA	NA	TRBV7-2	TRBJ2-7	CASSPTPLNSYEQYF	TGTGCCAGCAGCCCTACTCCCTTGAACTCCTACGAGCAGTACTTC
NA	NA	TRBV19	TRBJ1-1	CASSMAVNTEAFF	TGTGCCAGTAGTATGGCGGTCAACACTGAAGCTTTCTTT
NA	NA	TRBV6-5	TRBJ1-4	CASSRATNEKLFF	TGTGCCAGCAGTCGTGCAACTAATGAAAAACTGTTTTTT
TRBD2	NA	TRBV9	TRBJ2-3	CASSKRTSGSGDTQYF	TGTGCCAGCAGCAAGAGGACTAGCGGGAGTGGAGATACGCAGTATTTT
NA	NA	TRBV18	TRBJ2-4	CASSPQGTQKNIQYF	TGTGCCAGCTCACCACAGGGGACTCAAAAAAACATTCAGTACTTC
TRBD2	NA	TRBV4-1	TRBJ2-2	CASSQDPPTSGVYTGELFF	TGCGCCAGCAGCCAAGATCCTCCCACTAGCGGGGTCTACACCGGGGAGCTGTTTTTT
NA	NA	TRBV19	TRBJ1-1	CASSSQGGTEAFF	TGTGCCAGTAGTTCACAGGGTGGCACTGAAGCTTTCTTT
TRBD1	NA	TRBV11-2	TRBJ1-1	CASSEYQGGAFF	TGTGCCAGCAGCGAGTACCAGGGGGGAGCTTTCTTT
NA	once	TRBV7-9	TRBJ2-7	CASSSYREMIYEQYF	TGTGCCAGCAGCTCATACAGGGAAATGATCTACGAGCAGTACTTC
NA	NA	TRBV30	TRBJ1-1	CAWSAHRNTEAFF	TGTGCCTGGAGTGCCCACAGGAACACTGAAGCTTTCTTT
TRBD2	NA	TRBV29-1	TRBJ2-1	CSVASGRGLTNEQFF	TGCAGCGTTGCTAGCGGGAGAGGGCTAACAAATGAGCAGTTCTTC
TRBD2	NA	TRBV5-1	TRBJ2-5	CASSLARASGGAETQYF	TGCGCCAGCAGCTTGGCGCGAGCTAGCGGGGGGGCAGAGACCCAGTACTTC
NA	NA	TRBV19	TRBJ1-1	CASSKPGPNTEAFF	TGTGCCAGTAGTAAACCAGGCCCAAACACTGAAGCTTTCTTT
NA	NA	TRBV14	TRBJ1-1	CASSQGQLGAEAFF	TGTGCCAGCAGCCAAGGTCAGCTAGGGGCTGAAGCTTTCTTT
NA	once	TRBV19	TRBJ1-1	CASSKKMGGIKNTEAFF	TGTGCCAGTAGTAAGAAGATGGGAGGGATCAAGAACACTGAAGCTTTCTTT
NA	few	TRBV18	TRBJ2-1	CASSGLTSSYNEQFF	TGTGCCAGCTCAGGACTTACGAGCTCCTACAATGAGCAGTTCTTC
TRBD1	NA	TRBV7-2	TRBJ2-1	CASSFGQGKNEQFF	TGTGCCAGCAGCTTCGGACAGGGGAAGAATGAGCAGTTCTTC
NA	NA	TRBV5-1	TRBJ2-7	CASSSDTGRRVTYEQYF	TGCGCCAGCAGCTCAGATACAGGACGGAGGGTTACCTACGAGCAGTACTTC
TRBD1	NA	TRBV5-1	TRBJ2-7	CASSVIPGQGSHEQYF	TGCGCCAGCAGCGTGATTCCGGGACAGGGTTCCCACGAGCAGTACTTC
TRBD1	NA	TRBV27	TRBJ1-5	CASSTGGWQPQHF	TGTGCCAGCAGTACAGGGGGCTGGCAGCCCCAGCATTTT
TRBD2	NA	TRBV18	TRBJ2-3	CASSPPASGRGTDTQYF	TGTGCCAGCTCACCACCGGCCAGCGGGAGGGGAACAGATACGCAGTATTTT
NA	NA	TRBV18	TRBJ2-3	CASSPVDTSDTQYF	TGTGCCAGCTCACCGGTGGACACCTCAGATACGCAGTATTTT
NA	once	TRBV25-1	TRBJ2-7	CASSEYRGYEQYF	TGTGCCAGCAGTGAATATAGGGGCTACGAGCAGTACTTC
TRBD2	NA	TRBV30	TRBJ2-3	CACAPSRGGGGTQYF	TGTGCCTGCGCGCCGTCCCGCGGGGGGGGTGGTACGCAGTATTTT
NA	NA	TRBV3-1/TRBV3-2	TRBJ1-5	CASSQAPSNQPQHF	TGTGCCAGCAGCCAAGCTCCCAGCAATCAGCCCCAGCATTTT
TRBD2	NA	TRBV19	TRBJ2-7	CASSIDASGGVYEQYF	TGTGCCAGTAGTATAGACGCTAGCGGGGGCGTCTACGAGCAGTACTTC
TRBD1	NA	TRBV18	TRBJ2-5	CASSPGGQQETQYF	TGTGCCAGCTCACCAGGGGGACAGCAAGAGACCCAGTACTTC
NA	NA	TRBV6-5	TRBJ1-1	CASSIDRTNTEAFF	TGTGCCAGCAGTATCGACAGAACGAACACTGAAGCTTTCTTT
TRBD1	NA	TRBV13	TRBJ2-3	CASSDRASTDTQYF	TGTGCCAGCAGCGACAGGGCTAGCACAGATACGCAGTATTTT
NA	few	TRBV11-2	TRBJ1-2	CASSLVQGWNYGYTF	TGTGCCAGCAGCTTAGTTCAGGGGTGGAACTATGGCTACACCTTC
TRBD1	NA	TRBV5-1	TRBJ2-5	CASSLGQGLETQYF	TGCGCCAGCAGCTTGGGACAGGGTTTGGAGACCCAGTACTTC
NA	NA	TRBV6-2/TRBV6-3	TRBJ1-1	CASSYGRDHTEAFF	TGTGCCAGCAGTTACGGGAGGGATCACACTGAAGCTTTCTTT
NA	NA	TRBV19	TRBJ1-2	CASSRNREGDYGYTF	TGTGCCAGTAGCCGCAACAGGGAAGGGGACTATGGCTACACCTTC
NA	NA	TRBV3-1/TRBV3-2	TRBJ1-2	CASSSQGTGGGYTF	TGTGCCAGCAGCTCTCAGGGGACGGGTGGGGGCTACACCTTC
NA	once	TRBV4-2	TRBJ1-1	CASSQDSRVTEAFF	TGTGCCAGCAGCCAAGATTCGAGGGTCACTGAAGCTTTCTTT
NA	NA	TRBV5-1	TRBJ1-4	CASSLALATNEKLFF	TGCGCCAGCAGCTTGGCCCTTGCAACTAATGAAAAACTGTTTTTT
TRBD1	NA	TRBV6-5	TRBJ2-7	CASRPGTGGEQYF	TGTGCCAGCAGACCCGGAACAGGGGGCGAGCAGTACTTC
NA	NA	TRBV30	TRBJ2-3	CAWTLLSTDTQYF	TGTGCCTGGACTTTATTGAGCACAGATACGCAGTATTTT
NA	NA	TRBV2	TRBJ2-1	CASNERRGDEQFF	TGTGCCAGCAATGAAAGGCGGGGCGATGAGCAGTTCTTC
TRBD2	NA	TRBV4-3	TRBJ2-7	CASSLSTGGTYEQYF	TGCGCCAGCAGCCTATCTACGGGGGGGACCTACGAGCAGTACTTC
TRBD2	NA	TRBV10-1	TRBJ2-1	CASSETVAGANEQFF	TGCGCCAGCAGTGAGACAGTAGCGGGAGCCAATGAGCAGTTCTTC
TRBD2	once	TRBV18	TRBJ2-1	CASSPWTSGSDEQFF	TGTGCCAGCTCCCCTTGGACTAGCGGGAGCGATGAGCAGTTCTTC
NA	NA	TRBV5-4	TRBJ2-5	CASSAGTSRAETQYF	TGTGCCAGCAGCGCCGGGACTTCAAGGGCAGAGACCCAGTACTTC
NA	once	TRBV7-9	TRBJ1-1	CASSSVGLQNTEAFF	TGTGCCAGCAGCTCCGTTGGACTGCAGAACACTGAAGCTTTCTTT
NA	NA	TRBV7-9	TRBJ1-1	CASSADHTGGAFF	TGTGCCAGCAGCGCAGACCATACGGGAGGAGCTTTCTTT
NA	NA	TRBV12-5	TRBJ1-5	CASGLTGNQPQHF	TGTGCTAGTGGTTTAACGGGCAATCAGCCCCAGCATTTT
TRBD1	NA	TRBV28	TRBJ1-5	CASIEGQGEHQPQHF	TGTGCCAGCATCGAGGGGCAGGGGGAACATCAGCCCCAGCATTTT
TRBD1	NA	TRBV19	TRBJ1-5	CASSIIGTGGDKPQHF	TGTGCCAGTAGTATAATAGGGACAGGGGGCGATAAGCCCCAGCATTTT
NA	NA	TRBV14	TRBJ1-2	CASSQDRGASGGYTF	TGTGCCAGCAGCCAAGATCGGGGGGCGTCGGGTGGCTACACCTTC
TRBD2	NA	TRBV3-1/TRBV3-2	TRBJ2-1	CASSRPGTSHNEQFF	TGTGCCAGCAGCCGTCCCGGGACTAGCCACAATGAGCAGTTCTTC
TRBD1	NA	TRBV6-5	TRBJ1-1	CASSTDRDTEAFF	TGTGCCAGCAGTACCGACAGGGACACTGAAGCTTTCTTT